This T cell receptor beta chain was sequenced during a study of T cell repertoires in cytomegalovirus infection. Study-level background: Both a matching HLA type and CMV infection were indicated by public TCR beta signatures.

This CDR3 has 14 amino acids. The germline V gene encodes CDR1 SGHVS and CDR2 FNYEAQ. TCRdb analysed the reads with MiXCR anew, one entry per CDR3 protein. The data contain 750,000 to 900,000 distinct CDR3 sequences, 25% to 30% of them singletons. General study points: Of the TCR beta families, the public ones yielded a cumulative frequency that identified carriers of CMV plus the relevant HLA. CMV-specific HLA-C-restricted TCR beta clonotypes dominated the ex vivo response.

This clonotype has a single count. Its antigen is unknown. This may come from a read error, since a much larger clone is one base off. The sequence came from a human donor in good health (CMV status not recorded). Some clones in this sample may be carry-over from other donors' samples. The sequences come from cultured CD8+ T cells from PBMCs, collected from culture after CMV antigen stimulation. The rearrangement joins TRBV7-6 to TRBJ1-1, with D hard to call. In nucleotides, the CDR3 is TGTGCCAGCAGCCCAAGCGGCCCACCCACTGAAGCTTCCTTT. The encoded protein is CASSPSGPPTEASF.